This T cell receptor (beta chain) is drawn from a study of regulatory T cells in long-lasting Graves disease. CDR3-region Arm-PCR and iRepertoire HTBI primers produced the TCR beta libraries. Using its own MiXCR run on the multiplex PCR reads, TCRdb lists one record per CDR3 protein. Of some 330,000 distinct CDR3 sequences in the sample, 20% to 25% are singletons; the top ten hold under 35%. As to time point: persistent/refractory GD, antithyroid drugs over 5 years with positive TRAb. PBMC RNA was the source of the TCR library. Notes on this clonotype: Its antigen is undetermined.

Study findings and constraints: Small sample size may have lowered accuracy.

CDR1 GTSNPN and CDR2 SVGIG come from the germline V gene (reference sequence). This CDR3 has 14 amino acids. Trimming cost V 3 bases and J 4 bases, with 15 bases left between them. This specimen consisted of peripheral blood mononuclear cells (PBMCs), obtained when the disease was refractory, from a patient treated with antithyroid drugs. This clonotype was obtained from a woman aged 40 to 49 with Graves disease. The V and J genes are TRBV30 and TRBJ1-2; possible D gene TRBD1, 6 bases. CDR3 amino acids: CAWRVKGGSYGYTF. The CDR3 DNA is TGTGCCTGGAGAGTAAAGGGGGGCAGCTATGGCTACACCTTC.